Listed below are T cell receptor beta chains from one sample, sequenced in a study of identical twins. Each CDR3 protein is one row after TCRdb ran MiXCR on the 5' RACE reads. The repertoire holds hundreds of thousands of distinct CDR3 sequences, with around 6.1% as singletons. Sequencing was done on a sample of naive T cells sorted from blood. These receptors all stem from a man younger than 35 in good health. Both conserved end residues are part of each CDR3. The order of the fields is CDR3 protein, CDR3 DNA, clone size, V gene, J gene, D gene. The D gene is left open where the match is weak. Expanded clones are given a class, and other clones once, few, many or no size at all.

CDR3aa: CASSSEDGEGRELFF
CDR3nt: TGTGCCAGCAGCTCTGAGGACGGCGAGGGCCGGGAGCTGTTTTTT
abundance: many
v_gene: TRBV7-9
j_gene: TRBJ2-2
d_gene: NA

CDR3aa: CSATPVVFYEQYF
CDR3nt: TGCAGTGCGACACCGGTAGTGTTCTACGAGCAGTACTTC
abundance: many
v_gene: TRBV20-1
j_gene: TRBJ2-7
d_gene: NA

CDR3aa: CSVEGLAGYNEQFF
CDR3nt: TGCAGCGTTGAAGGACTAGCGGGGTACAATGAGCAGTTCTTC
abundance: many
v_gene: TRBV29-1
j_gene: TRBJ2-1
d_gene: TRBD2

CDR3aa: CASRNRDRGRRAFF
CDR3nt: TGTGCCAGCAGAAACCGGGACAGGGGGCGCAGGGCTTTCTTT
abundance: many
v_gene: TRBV7-8
j_gene: TRBJ1-1
d_gene: TRBD1

CDR3aa: CATSRDDGTGEETQYF
CDR3nt: TGTGCCACCAGCAGAGACGACGGGACAGGGGAAGAGACCCAGTACTTC
abundance: few
v_gene: TRBV15
j_gene: TRBJ2-5
d_gene: TRBD1

CDR3aa: CAIGTPRETQYF
CDR3nt: TGTGCCATCGGGACACCCCGGGAGACCCAGTACTTC
abundance: NA
v_gene: TRBV10-3
j_gene: TRBJ2-5
d_gene: NA

CDR3aa: CASSTYGTSVYNEQFF
CDR3nt: TGTGCCAGCAGCACTTACGGGACTAGCGTATACAATGAGCAGTTCTTC
abundance: once
v_gene: TRBV9
j_gene: TRBJ2-1
d_gene: TRBD2

CDR3aa: CSVGLLDGGGWGEQYF
CDR3nt: TGCAGCGTTGGCCTCCTGGATGGGGGTGGCTGGGGGGAGCAGTACTTC
abundance: many
v_gene: TRBV29-1
j_gene: TRBJ2-7
d_gene: NA

CDR3aa: CASSLVLAAYNEQFF
CDR3nt: TGCGCCAGCAGCTTGGTACTAGCGGCTTACAATGAGCAGTTCTTC
abundance: NA
v_gene: TRBV5-1
j_gene: TRBJ2-1
d_gene: TRBD2

CDR3aa: CASSFAGELNEQFF
CDR3nt: TGCGCCAGCAGCTTCGCGGGAGAACTTAATGAGCAGTTCTTC
abundance: few
v_gene: TRBV5-1
j_gene: TRBJ2-1
d_gene: TRBD2

CDR3aa: CASRQRTGGPTGELFF
CDR3nt: TGCGCCAGCAGACAACGGACAGGGGGCCCCACCGGGGAGCTGTTTTTT
abundance: NA
v_gene: TRBV5-1
j_gene: TRBJ2-2
d_gene: TRBD1

CDR3aa: CASSVGQNTGELFF
CDR3nt: TGTGCCAGCAGCGTTGGGCAAAACACCGGGGAGCTGTTTTTT
abundance: many
v_gene: TRBV9
j_gene: TRBJ2-2
d_gene: NA

CDR3aa: CASSPRGINQETQYF
CDR3nt: TGTGCCAGCAGTCCTCGCGGGATTAACCAAGAGACCCAGTACTTC
abundance: NA
v_gene: TRBV6-2/TRBV6-3
j_gene: TRBJ2-5
d_gene: NA

CDR3aa: CSVVDTEAFF
CDR3nt: TGCAGCGTCGTTGACACTGAAGCTTTCTTT
abundance: few
v_gene: TRBV29-1
j_gene: TRBJ1-1
d_gene: NA

CDR3aa: CSAREPGQGRHIQYF
CDR3nt: TGCAGTGCTAGAGAGCCCGGACAGGGGCGGCACATTCAGTACTTC
abundance: many
v_gene: TRBV20-1
j_gene: TRBJ2-4
d_gene: TRBD1

CDR3aa: CASRGLAGLTDTQYF
CDR3nt: TGTGCCAGCAGGGGACTAGCGGGACTCACAGATACGCAGTATTTT
abundance: few
v_gene: TRBV12-3/TRBV12-4
j_gene: TRBJ2-3
d_gene: TRBD2

CDR3aa: CAITSSSDRDRIFNEQFF
CDR3nt: TGTGCCATCACCTCATCCTCCGACCGGGACAGGATATTCAATGAGCAGTTCTTC
abundance: few
v_gene: TRBV10-3
j_gene: TRBJ2-1
d_gene: TRBD1

CDR3aa: CASSQPGAAAFF
CDR3nt: TGTGCCAGCAGCCAACCAGGGGCGGCGGCTTTCTTT
abundance: few
v_gene: TRBV4-2
j_gene: TRBJ1-1
d_gene: NA

CDR3aa: CASTRPSSYNEQFF
CDR3nt: TGTGCCAGTACTCGTCCCAGCTCCTACAATGAGCAGTTCTTC
abundance: many
v_gene: TRBV12-3/TRBV12-4
j_gene: TRBJ2-1
d_gene: NA

CDR3aa: CASSLSGVDLYEQYF
CDR3nt: TGTGCCAGCAGCCTAAGCGGGGTGGACCTATACGAGCAGTACTTC
abundance: many
v_gene: TRBV7-8
j_gene: TRBJ2-7
d_gene: TRBD2

CDR3aa: CASSPGIQPQHF
CDR3nt: TGTGCCAGCAGCCCCGGGATTCAGCCCCAGCATTTT
abundance: few
v_gene: TRBV7-9
j_gene: TRBJ1-5
d_gene: NA

CDR3aa: CASSLVGTLYTDTQYF
CDR3nt: TGTGCCAGCAGCTTAGTCGGGACACTCTACACAGATACGCAGTATTTT
abundance: few
v_gene: TRBV7-8
j_gene: TRBJ2-3
d_gene: NA

CDR3aa: CASSGLAAISYNEQFF
CDR3nt: TGCGCCAGCAGTGGACTAGCGGCTATCTCCTACAATGAGCAGTTCTTC
abundance: many
v_gene: TRBV5-1
j_gene: TRBJ2-1
d_gene: TRBD2